These T cell receptor beta chains were read from a single sample in a study of read filtering for tumor transcriptome and immune sequencing. TCRdb analysed the reads with MiXCR anew, one entry per CDR3 protein. The repertoire consists of about 86,000 distinct CDR3 sequences, with approximately 13% occurring once and the leading ten covering about 15%. Sequenced material: a population of CD138-negative cells sorted from bone marrow. The receptors were gathered from a donor aged 40 or over with multiple myeloma. Each CDR3 is given with its conserved first and last residue. The order of the fields is V gene, clone size, J gene, CDR3 protein. For some rows the clone size is stated as once, few or many, or as a class when expanded; others skip it.

TRBV6-2/TRBV6-3,many,TRBJ1-2,CASSTPGVRTF
TRBV7-8,once,TRBJ1-1,CASSLGFKNTEAFF
TRBV12-3/TRBV12-4,many,TRBJ2-7,CASKIGVPGYEQYF
TRBV6-1,many,TRBJ1-1,CASRDTNLNTEAFF
TRBV14,many,TRBJ2-3,CASSQDNGDTQYF
TRBV30,few,TRBJ1-5,CAWSAIQGASNQPQHF
TRBV5-1,many,TRBJ2-2,CASSASGYRAAGELFF
TRBV5-1,many,TRBJ2-1,CASSPEAGYEQFF
TRBV20-1,many,TRBJ2-2,CSGTVGGSITGELFF
TRBV29-1,many,TRBJ1-1,CSVERGNTEAFF
TRBV6-5,many,TRBJ2-1,CASFSSGTGFFGEQFF
TRBV7-9,many,TRBJ2-5,CATAPGPETQYF
TRBV6-2/TRBV6-3,.,TRBJ2-4,CASSYSSSSGYDIQYF
TRBV5-1,many,TRBJ2-7,CASSGQGGAYEQYF
TRBV20-1,many,TRBJ2-5,CSARETGRQETQYF
TRBV5-1,many,TRBJ1-5,CASREGRAGGPQHF
TRBV28,many,TRBJ1-4,CASSDRGFRATNEKLFF